A single sample is the source of the 29 T cell receptor beta chains below, sequenced in a study of CD8 T cell repertoires and HIV-1 epitope variants. Generated by immunoSEQ multiplex PCR, the TCRdb table keeps only in-frame clones and is missing some. This table holds about 5,600 clones, over 55% found once. These receptors' targets are unknown. Specimen: cultured CD8+ T cells derived from PBMCs. The receptors here all came from a male donor with HIV.

This clone is classed as large (0.1 to 1%). This chain links TRBV4-3 with TRBJ1-1; a possible D gene is TRBD1 (5 bases). Germline V gene sequence: CDR1 LGHNA, CDR2 YSLEER. The V end lost 0 bases, the J end lost 1 base, and 12 bases lay between the germline ends. The CDR3 consists of 16 residues. The CDR3 bases are TGCGCCAGCAGCCAAGATGTTGGGCAGGGGAACACTGAAGCTTTCTTT. Amino acids: CASSQDVGQGNTEAFF.

The chain carries TRBV25-1 and TRBJ2-5, with 8 bases that match TRBD2. This CDR3 has 15 amino acids. V lost 6 bases, J lost 2 bases, and 8 bases stayed unmatched. Per the germline V gene, CDR1 is MGHDK and CDR2 is SYGVNS. CDR3 DNA sequence: TGTGCCAGCAGGACGCTACTAGCGGAACAAGAGACCCAGTACTTC. Translating it yields CASRTLLAEQETQYF.

The V gene is TRBV15, the J gene TRBJ1-1; 7 bases are shared with TRBD1. From germline, CDR1 is LNHNV and CDR2 YYDKDF (reference sequence). The CDR3 is 14 amino acids. V lost 0 bases to trimming and J lost 8 bases; unmatched junction nucleotides: 6. Here the CDR3 reads CATSRDNNRGEAFF. The CDR3 DNA reads TGTGCCACCAGCAGAGATAACAACAGGGGCGAAGCTTTCTTT.

The V and J genes are TRBV4-1 and TRBJ2-7; D not certain. CDR3 length: 15 residues. Between the trimmed V and J ends, which lost 0 bases and 2 bases, there was a span of 11 bases. Germline V lookup: CDR1 MGHRA, CDR2 YSYEKL. The CDR3 loop is CASSQDLGRTYEQYF. CDR3 coding DNA: TGCGCCAGCAGCCAAGATCTTGGAAGGACCTACGAGCAGTACTTC.

The V call is TRBV9, the J call TRBJ2-7, with TRBD1 matching 7 bases. Germline V lookup: CDR1 SGDLS, CDR2 YYNGEE. J gave up 0 bases and V 0 bases, and 6 bases lay outside the gene matches. There are 16 residues in the CDR3. CDR3 loop: CASSVGQGSSSYEQYF. The CDR3, as DNA: TGTGCCAGCAGCGTAGGACAGGGTTCGAGCTCCTACGAGCAGTACTTC.

The chain carries TRBV21-1 and TRBJ1-1. TRBV21-1 is deemed a pseudogene. The CDR3 extends over 14 amino acids. The CDR3 nucleotides are TGTGCCAGCAGCAAAAGGGATAGGGGGGCTGAAGCTTTCTTT. This translates into CASSKRDRGAEAFF.

This chain links TRBV19 with TRBJ2-3; 8 bases fit TRBD1. With 5 bases clipped from V and 3 bases from J, the junction kept 7 bases outside the gene matches. There are 15 residues in the CDR3. Germline V gene data show CDR1 as LNHDA and CDR2 as SQIVND (reference sequence). CDR3 sequence (DNA): TGTGCCAGTAGTCCGGGGACAGGAAGAACAGATACGCAGTATTTT. This sequence encodes CASSPGTGRTDTQYF.

The chain recombines TRBV5-4 with TRBJ1-1; D is perhaps TRBD1 (5 bases). V dropped 2 bases and J dropped 1 base, with 9 bases sitting between them. The CDR3 contains 14 residues. The germline V gene encodes CDR1 SGHNT and CDR2 YYREEE (reference sequence). CDR3 amino acids: CASSFGTANTEAFF. The CDR3 DNA reads as TGTGCCAGCAGCTTTGGGACGGCGAACACTGAAGCTTTCTTT.

This clone showed up just once. The chain is built from TRBV29-1 and TRBJ2-3; 10 bases fit TRBD2. This CDR3 comprises 16 residues. Germline V lookup: CDR1 SQVTM, CDR2 ANQGSEA. The trim removed 4 bases at V and 10 bases at J, leaving 17 bases unmatched. Written as DNA, the CDR3 is TGCAGCGTTGTTCACCCTAGCGGGAGAAGGGTCTGGTCGCAGTATTTT. Protein sequence: CSVVHPSGRRVWSQYF.

In its sample, this clone was seen a few times. The gene calls are TRBV14 and TRBJ2-1; TRBD2 matches at 10 bases. V shed 6 bases, J shed 9 bases, and the junction held 5 bases outside the gene matches. From germline, CDR1 is SGHDN and CDR2 FVKESK. The CDR3 contains 13 residues. The CDR3 DNA sequence: TGTGCCAGCAGGCTAGCGGGAGAAGGTGAGCAGTTCTTC. Translating it yields CASRLAGEGEQFF.

V is TRBV15 and J is TRBJ2-1; 10 bases map to TRBD1. The germline CDR1 and CDR2 sequences are LNHNV and YYDKDF (reference sequence). This CDR3 is 13 amino acids long. J gave up 7 bases and V 7 bases, and 4 bases lay outside the gene matches. Here the CDR3 DNA reads TGTGCCACCACCCTGGACAGGGGGAATGAGCAGTTCTTC. Its translation is CATTLDRGNEQFF.

V is TRBV5-1 and J is TRBJ1-1; D is possibly TRBD1 (5 bases). This CDR3 is 14 amino acids long. V gave up 6 bases and J gave up 5 bases, with 17 bases separating them. From germline, CDR1 is SGHRS and CDR2 YFSETQ. This CDR3 reads CASKYDGTGTEAFF. DNA of the CDR3: TGCGCCAGCAAGTATGACGGGACTGGGACTGAAGCTTTCTTT.

The rearrangement joins TRBV15 to TRBJ2-5; 12 positions agree with TRBD2. This CDR3 is built from 17 residues. Germline V gene lookup returns CDR1 LNHNV and CDR2 YYDKDF (reference sequence). The V gene end was trimmed by 0 bases and the J gene end by 7 bases; junction bases not matched to a gene: 9. The CDR3 reads CATSRDSLAGGLATQYF. In nucleotides, the CDR3 is TGTGCCACCAGCAGAGATTCTCTAGCGGGGGGGCTAGCGACCCAGTACTTC. The full variable domain, completed using reference TRBV15 and TRBJ2-5, is DAMVIQNPRYQVTQFGKPVTLSCSQTLNHNVMYWYQQKSSQAPKLLFHYYDKDFNNEADTPDNFQSRRPNTSFCFLDIRSPGLGDTAMYLCATSRDSLAGGLATQYFGPGTRLLVL.

The CDR3 is CASSYSRTGGHEQYF. CDR3 coding DNA: TGTGCCAGCAGTTACTCACGGACAGGGGGGCACGAGCAGTACTTC. The chain links TRBV6-5 to TRBJ2-7, with 10 positions matching TRBD1. V trimming: 0 bases; J trimming: 5 bases; junction bases outside the gene matches: 4. The length of the CDR3 is 15 residues. CDR1 MNHEY and CDR2 SVGAGI come from the germline V gene.

This chain links TRBV5-6 with TRBJ1-2; unclear D gene. V dropped 4 bases and J dropped 5 bases, with 9 bases sitting between them. CDR3 length equals 12 residues. Germline lookup yields CDR1 SGHDT and CDR2 YYEEEE. CDR3 amino acids: CASSESVYGYTF. CDR3 sequence (DNA): TGTGCCAGCAGCGAATCTGTTTATGGCTACACCTTC.

This clone counts as large. V is TRBV15 and J is TRBJ1-1, with D unresolved. Germline V gene sequence: CDR1 LNHNV, CDR2 YYDKDF (reference sequence). V shed 0 bases and J shed 2 bases, with 10 bases lying between them. The CDR3 is 15 residues long. The CDR3 sequence is CATSRDRAPNTEAFF. DNA of the CDR3: TGTGCCACCAGCAGAGATAGGGCGCCAAACACTGAAGCTTTCTTT.

The V gene is TRBV6-6, the J gene TRBJ2-7; D might be TRBD1 (6 bases). Germline V gives CDR1 MNHNY, CDR2 SVGAGI (reference sequence). V was shortened by 6 bases and J by 6 bases, with 15 bases between the two germline ends. This CDR3 contains 13 residues. The CDR3 protein is CASSAHNRAEQYF. The DNA for the CDR3 is TGTGCCAGCAGCGCCCATAACAGGGCCGAGCAGTACTTC.

The chain has TRBV5-5 and TRBJ1-5; 9 nucleotides line up with TRBD1. Germline CDR1 and CDR2: SGHKS and YYEKEE (reference sequence). The V and J ends lost 0 bases and 7 bases, in that order; junction bases with no gene match: 5. CDR3 length equals 15 residues. CDR3 bases: TGTGCCAGCAGCTTGGATACAGGGGGCGGCCAGCCCCAGCATTTT. Translating gives CASSLDTGGGQPQHF.

This clone was seen more than once but under ten times. This chain uses TRBV29-1 with TRBJ1-1; 9 bases are shared with TRBD1. Germline CDR1 is SQVTM and CDR2 is ANQGSEA. The CDR3 runs to 12 residues. V lost 7 bases to trimming and J lost 3 bases; unmatched junction nucleotides: 3. CDR3 amino acids: CSARTGDTEAFF. The CDR3, as DNA: TGCAGCGCGAGGACAGGGGACACTGAAGCTTTCTTT.

CDR3 amino acids: CATENYSGGETRFF. DNA for the CDR3: TGTGCCACCGAGAACTATAGCGGGGGGGAAACGAGGTTCTTC. The J gene is TRBJ2-1, the V gene TRBV28; TRBD2 agrees at 11 bases. Germline V gene sequence: CDR1 MDHEN, CDR2 SYDVKM. The CDR3 sequence is 14 residues long. With V trimmed by 10 bases and J by 15 bases, 17 bases remained unmatched.

This chain joins TRBV4-2 and TRBJ1-2, with D perhaps TRBD1 (6 bases). This CDR3 has 17 residues. The V end was cut by 2 bases, the J end by 6 bases, with 22 bases between. The V gene's germline CDR1 is LGHNA and CDR2 YNFKEQ. The CDR3 spells CASSQPTEGGPRDGYTF. As DNA, the CDR3 is TGTGCCAGCAGCCAACCTACCGAGGGGGGGCCGCGGGATGGCTACACCTTC.

This chain uses TRBV30 with TRBJ1-2, with unresolved D. The ends were cut back, 2 bases at V and 3 bases at J, with 7 bases in the middle. Per germline, CDR1 GTSNPN and CDR2 SVGIG (reference sequence). The CDR3 length is 12 residues. The CDR3 DNA follows: TGTGCCTGGAGTTTTCGGGACTATGGCTACACCTTC. Residues: CAWSFRDYGYTF.

V and J are TRBV6-5 and TRBJ2-1, with D perhaps TRBD1 (6 bases). V was clipped by 5 bases and J by 6 bases, with 11 bases between them. CDR3 size: 13 residues. CDR1 and CDR2 from the germline V gene are MNHEY and SVGAGI. The CDR3 DNA reads as TGTGCCAGCAGTAAGACAGGATTCAATGAGCAGTTCTTC. This translates into CASSKTGFNEQFF.

The chain recombines TRBV5-1 with TRBJ2-7; 10 bases line up with TRBD2. The CDR3 is made up of 13 amino acids. Germline values: CDR1 SGHRS, CDR2 YFSETQ. Trimming cost V 8 bases and J 5 bases; bases outside gene matches: 7. The CDR3 DNA reads TGCGCCAGTGGACTAGCGGCACCGGACGAGCAGTACTTC. This encodes CASGLAAPDEQYF.

The chain uses TRBV19 and TRBJ1-2; no reliable D call. The CDR3 is 14 residues long. From germline, CDR1 is LNHDA and CDR2 SQIVND (reference sequence). Between the trimmed V and J ends, which lost 8 bases and 0 bases, there was a span of 13 bases. As DNA, the CDR3 is TGTGCCAGTGACGACGGCCGCCCTAACTATGGCTACACCTTC. Translated: CASDDGRPNYGYTF.

The CDR3 nucleotides are TGTGCCAGTGCGGACAGGCCTCGCTACGAGCAGTACTTC. It specifies CASADRPRYEQYF. The chain is built from TRBV27 and TRBJ2-7; 7 bases align to TRBD1. V gave up 9 bases and J gave up 3 bases; unmatched junction bases: 8. From germline, CDR1 is MNHEY and CDR2 SMNVEV (reference sequence). The CDR3 contains 13 residues.

The CDR3 coding sequence is TGTGCCAGCAGCGTAGCGGGAAGCAAGCAGAACACCATATATTTT. Its translation: CASSVAGSKQNTIYF. The chain carries TRBV9 and TRBJ1-3; D is unclear. This CDR3 comprises 15 residues. The germline CDR1 and CDR2 sequences are SGDLS and YYNGEE. V shed 0 bases and J shed 7 bases, with 14 bases lying between them.

The rearrangement joins TRBV7-2 to TRBJ1-6; D not certain. Looked up from germline, CDR1 is SGHTA and CDR2 is FQGNSA. Trimming removed 3 bases at V and 7 bases at J, with 10 bases between. CDR3 length: 14 amino acids. In DNA, the CDR3 is TGTGCCAGCAGCTTCATACAGCCAAATTCACCCCTCCACTTT. It yields the protein CASSFIQPNSPLHF.

As DNA, the CDR3 is TGTGCCAGCAGCCACCGGGACAGATTGAACACTGAAGCTTTCTTT. Residues: CASSHRDRLNTEAFF. This chain uses TRBV7-9 with TRBJ1-1; 7 bases agree with TRBD1. The CDR3 sequence is 15 residues long. Germline CDR1 is SEHNR and CDR2 is FQNEAQ (reference sequence). V was clipped by 5 bases and J by 0 bases; unmatched bases: 6.